The source of this T cell receptor (beta chain) is a study of shared clonotypes between healthy human individuals. Study-wide findings and caveats: Naive CD4 clonotype sharing across a handful of donors was about 5%.

With respect to this clone: Its antigen remains unknown.

The DNA input per sorted-subset replicate PCR was about 190 ng, corresponding to roughly 30,000 T cell genomes. The assay was immunoSEQ multiplex PCR, and TCRdb's table has in-frame clones only and misses some. In the table there are over a million clones, 98% of which are singletons. Germline CDR1 is SEHNR and CDR2 is FQNEAQ (reference sequence). The CDR3 spans 12 residues. The germline V and J ends were trimmed by 4 bases and 5 bases, with 8 bases remaining between them. The clonotype originates from a man in his thirties or forties in good health. Sequenced material: naive CD4+ T cells sorted from blood. Documented subset: CD45RA+ positively selected. V gene TRBV7-9 combines with J gene TRBJ2-5, with a possible D match to TRBD1 (5 bases). CDR3: CASSSYRETQYF. The DNA of the CDR3 is TGTGCCAGCAGCTCCTACAGGGAGACCCAGTACTTC.